This T cell receptor (beta chain) was captured in a study of cytomegalovirus exposure and HLA in healthy donors. The germline V gene encodes CDR1 LNHDA and CDR2 SQIVND (reference sequence). The V segment lost 4 bases and the J segment 2 bases; nucleotides outside the gene matches: 10. The CDR3 has 16 amino acids. PCR employed 60 Vbeta and 13 Jbeta primers. Method: immunoSEQ multiplex PCR; TCRdb's copy keeps in-frame clones and lacks some. This sample has 240,000 or so clones; approximately 82% occur once, and the top ten carry about 7.3%. Nominally healthy donors were sampled, though unrecorded immune exposures were likely.

This TCR derives from a woman in her fifties or sixties in good health and CMV-seropositive. This rearrangement joins TRBV19 to TRBJ1-2, with 7 nucleotides matching TRBD1. Sequences were obtained from PBMCs. Here the CDR3 reads CASSTNTLQGNYGYTF. Here the CDR3 DNA reads TGTGCCAGTAGTACCAACACCCTACAGGGGAACTATGGCTACACCTTC.